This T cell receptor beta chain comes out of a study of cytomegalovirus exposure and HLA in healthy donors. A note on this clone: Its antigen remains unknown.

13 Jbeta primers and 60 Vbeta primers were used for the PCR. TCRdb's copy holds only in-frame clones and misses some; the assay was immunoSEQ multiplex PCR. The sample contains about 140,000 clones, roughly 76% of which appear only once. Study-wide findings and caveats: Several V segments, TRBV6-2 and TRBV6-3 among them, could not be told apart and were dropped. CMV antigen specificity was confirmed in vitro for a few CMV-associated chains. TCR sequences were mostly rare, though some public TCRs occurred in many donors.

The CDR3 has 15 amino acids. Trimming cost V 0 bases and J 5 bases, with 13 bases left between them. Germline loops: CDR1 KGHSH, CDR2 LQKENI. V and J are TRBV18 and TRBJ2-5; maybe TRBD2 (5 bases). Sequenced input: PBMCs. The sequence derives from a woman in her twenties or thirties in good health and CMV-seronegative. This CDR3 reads CASSPPIGERETQYF. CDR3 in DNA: TGTGCCAGCTCACCACCGATCGGGGAAAGGGAGACCCAGTACTTC.